These 5 T cell receptor beta chains were all obtained from the same sample, sequenced in a study of blood T cells in healthy people across ages. For the second PCR, which ran for about 7 to 11 cycles, a sample-barcoded 5' primer and a J-beta primer mix were used. Via MiXCR, TCRdb re-called the 5' RACE reads, giving one row per CDR3 protein. The sample contains about 590,000 distinct CDR3 sequences, about 30% of which appear only once. The sample comprised blood. Receptors originate from a woman aged 80 or over in good health.

This clonotype has a handful of counts. The chain employs TRBV7-9 and TRBJ1-1; D is undetermined. Trimming cost V 7 bases and J 8 bases, with 14 bases left between them. The length of the CDR3 is 12 residues. Germline assignment: CDR1 SEHNR and CDR2 FQNEAQ (reference sequence). The CDR3 bases are TGTGCCAGCAACCAAGGGAGGGCAGAAGCTTTCTTT. The encoded protein is CASNQGRAEAFF.

The sample holds many counts of this clonotype. The chain recombines TRBV13 with TRBJ1-2; 10 nucleotides match TRBD1. Germline V gene sequence: CDR1 PRHDT, CDR2 FYEKMQ (reference sequence). The CDR3 sequence is 16 residues long. The trim removed 4 bases at V and 0 bases at J, leaving 5 bases unmatched. The CDR3 DNA sequence: TGTGCCAGCAGCTCACCCGGGACAGGGGCTAACTATGGCTACACCTTC. This translates into CASSSPGTGANYGYTF.

J is TRBJ1-5 and V is TRBV20-1; tentatively, D is TRBD1 (5 bases). CDR1 is DFQATT, CDR2 SNEGSKA, per germline (reference sequence). V lost 2 bases, J lost 2 bases, and 10 bases lay in between. The CDR3 loop spans 14 amino acids. The CDR3 DNA is TGCAGTGCTAGAACGGGGGACCGCAATCAGCCCCAGCATTTT. Protein sequence: CSARTGDRNQPQHF.

This clonotype was counted many times. The V gene is TRBV25-1, the J gene TRBJ1-6; no clear D gene. CDR1 and CDR2 from the germline V gene are MGHDK and SYGVNS. The CDR3 extends over 16 amino acids. Between the trimmed V and J ends, which lost 2 bases and 3 bases, there was a span of 11 bases. The CDR3 sequence is CASSEPRGRYNSPLHF. The DNA of the CDR3 is TGTGCCAGCAGTGAACCGCGAGGCCGCTATAATTCACCCCTCCACTTT.

V is TRBV12-3 or TRBV12-4 and J is TRBJ1-1; TRBD1 might be the D (5 bases). This CDR3 contains 14 residues. With 5 bases removed from V and 4 bases from J, the gap between germline ends came to 14 bases. CDR3 DNA: TGTGCCAGCAGTGCCGCCGGGGGGGGCACTGAAGCTTTCTTT. Translating it yields CASSAAGGGTEAFF.